Listed here is a single T cell receptor (beta chain). The data originate from a study of Ad26.COV2.S vaccination and SARS-CoV-2 variants. Study information: Ad26.COV2.S given intramuscularly, once or twice 56 days apart.

Data came from immunoSEQ multiplex PCR; TCRdb stores just in-frame clones and leaves some out. The sample has some 480,000 clones, approximately 90% seen once. Stated treatment: roughly 20 received Ad26.COV2.S at low or high dose, single or two shots; 5 received placebo; per-sample allocation not given. The samples date from day 63 after the first vaccine or placebo injection. Germline V gives CDR1 SQVTM, CDR2 ANQGSEA. The CDR3 covers 13 residues. V lost 4 bases and J 0 bases, leaving 8 bases between the germline ends. Sequencing was performed on peripheral blood, taken in a trial of Ad26.COV2.S vaccine versus placebo. The gene calls are TRBV29-1 and TRBJ2-3; D unclear. The receptor's source is a person aged 18-60 years who received the Ad26.COV2.S COVID-19 vaccine or a placebo. The CDR3 spells CSVGAKSTDTQYF. The CDR3 DNA sequence: TGCAGCGTTGGAGCCAAGAGCACAGATACGCAGTATTTT.